Listed below are T cell receptor beta chains from one sample, sequenced in a study of long-term antiretroviral therapy in people with HIV. Measured with immunoSEQ multiplex PCR; TCRdb has only the in-frame clones, and not every one. The sample records about 39,000 clones, about 85% being singletons. Material: unsorted PBMCs, obtained 3.1 years after starting antiretroviral therapy. These receptors originate from a woman aged 50 to 65 with HIV. The CDR3 runs from the conserved cysteine through the conserved F or W. A D gene is named only where the DNA matches it firmly. Not every row has a clone size; where given, it reads once, few, many or a size class.

D	size	V	J	CDR3	DNA
.	.	TRBV15	TRBJ2-5	CATSRDGQGEETQYF	TGTGCCACCAGCAGAGATGGGCAGGGCGAAGAGACCCAGTACTTC
.	.	TRBV10-3	TRBJ1-2	CAISEIPGGPRGGYTF	TGTGCCATCAGTGAGATCCCGGGAGGGCCCCGGGGAGGCTACACCTTC
TRBD1	.	TRBV10-3	TRBJ1-1	CAISESTGETTEAFF	TGTGCCATCAGTGAGTCGACAGGGGAGACCACTGAAGCTTTCTTT
.	.	TRBV13	TRBJ2-3	CASSQAQARDTQYF	TGTGCCAGCAGCCAGGCACAGGCTAGGGATACGCAGTATTTT
TRBD2	.	TRBV7-2	TRBJ2-1	CASSLIAGVNEQFF	TGTGCCAGCAGCTTAATAGCGGGGGTCAATGAGCAGTTCTTC
.	few	TRBV7-6	TRBJ1-4	CASSLVSSCPTNEKLFF	TGTGCCAGCAGCTTAGTAAGTTCATGTCCAACTAATGAAAAACTGTTTTTT
.	.	TRBV7-9	TRBJ2-7	CASSPGTPPYEQYF	TGTGCCAGCAGCCCCGGGACACCACCCTACGAGCAGTACTTC
TRBD1	.	TRBV5-1	TRBJ1-1	CASSLARQGPLNTEAFF	TGCGCCAGCAGCTTGGCCCGACAGGGGCCATTGAACACTGAAGCTTTCTTT
TRBD2	.	TRBV15	TRBJ2-7	CATSRTSGGSYEQYF	TGTGCCACCAGCAGGACTAGCGGGGGGTCCTACGAGCAGTACTTC
.	.	TRBV30	TRBJ2-5	CAWNMGKETQYF	TGTGCCTGGAATATGGGGAAAGAGACCCAGTACTTC
.	.	TRBV7-3	TRBJ1-1	CASSLDVGKNTEAFF	TGTGCCAGCAGCTTAGACGTGGGGAAGAACACTGAAGCTTTCTTT
.	.	TRBV7-8	TRBJ1-3	CASSLGGKGDSGNTIYF	TGTGCCAGCAGCTTAGGTGGTAAAGGGGACTCTGGAAACACCATATATTTT
TRBD2	.	TRBV4-2	TRBJ2-3	CASRRTSGGTDTQYF	TGTGCCAGCAGACGGACTAGCGGGGGAACAGATACGCAGTATTTT
.	.	TRBV9	TRBJ1-2	CASSVGVVGYGYTF	TGTGCCAGCAGCGTAGGTGTGGTTGGGTATGGCTACACCTTC
TRBD1	.	TRBV9	TRBJ1-2	CASSVGQGTLNYGYTF	TGTGCCAGCAGCGTAGGACAGGGGACTCTTAACTATGGCTACACCTTC
.	.	TRBV7-2	TRBJ1-2	CASSWVTGSGYGYTF	TGTGCCAGCAGCTGGGTCACGGGGTCGGGCTATGGCTACACCTTC
TRBD2	.	TRBV5-5	TRBJ2-2	CASSLYISTSGGGELFF	TGTGCCAGCAGCTTGTATATCAGCACTAGCGGAGGCGGGGAGCTGTTTTTT
TRBD2	.	TRBV7-9	TRBJ2-5	CASSSVAGGETQYF	TGTGCCAGCAGCTCCGTAGCGGGGGGTGAGACCCAGTACTTC
TRBD2	.	TRBV2	TRBJ2-7	CASQRGGYEQYF	TGTGCCAGCCAGCGGGGGGGCTACGAGCAGTACTTC
.	.	TRBV30	TRBJ1-1	CAWSAGDTEAFF	TGTGCCTGGAGTGCCGGGGACACTGAAGCTTTCTTT
TRBD1	.	TRBV5-1	TRBJ1-1	CASSRDRVQSEAFF	TGCGCCAGCAGCCGGGACAGGGTACAATCTGAAGCTTTCTTT
.	.	TRBV4-1	TRBJ2-1	CASSQRSSYNEQFF	TGCGCCAGCAGCCAACGAAGCTCCTACAATGAGCAGTTCTTC
TRBD1	.	TRBV29-1	TRBJ1-2	CSVGDRGDGYTF	TGCAGCGTCGGGGACAGGGGGGACGGCTACACCTTC
.	.	TRBV6-6	TRBJ2-7	CASSSRGYEQYF	TGTGCCAGCAGTTCCCGCGGGTACGAGCAGTACTTC
.	.	TRBV2	TRBJ2-1	CASSDRGRSYNEQFF	TGTGCCAGCAGTGATCGGGGCAGGAGTTACAATGAGCAGTTCTTC
TRBD1	.	TRBV29-1	TRBJ2-7	CSGQGDSYEQYF	TGCAGCGGACAGGGAGACTCTTACGAGCAGTACTTC
.	.	TRBV18	TRBJ2-2	CASSPQITGELFF	TGTGCCAGCTCACCACAGATAACCGGGGAGCTGTTTTTT
.	once	TRBV5-4	TRBJ2-2	CASNLYNTGELFF	TGTGCCAGCAATCTATACAACACCGGGGAGCTGTTTTTT
.	.	TRBV5-8	TRBJ1-2	CASSLGVGYTF	TGTGCCAGCAGCTTGGGTGTGGGCTACACCTTC
.	few	TRBV27	TRBJ1-5	CASSSRPSPNQPQHF	TGTGCCAGCAGTTCAAGACCCAGTCCCAATCAGCCCCAGCATTTT